A selection of T cell receptor beta chains follows, all from one sample in a study of blood T cell repertoires in COVID-19. Measured with immunoSEQ multiplex PCR; TCRdb has only the in-frame clones, and not every one. The table shows some 350,000 clones, with over 75% occurring only once. Sequenced: PBMCs or T cells enriched from blood (not recorded which). The receptors stem from a man aged 25 to 40 who had recovered from COVID-19. The CDR3 runs from the conserved cysteine through the conserved F or W. A D gene is named only where the DNA matches it firmly. Clone size is given for some rows only: seen once, a few or many times, or a class if the clone is expanded.

j_gene,abundance,d_gene,v_gene,CDR3aa,CDR3nt
TRBJ2-5,NA,TRBD2,TRBV10-3,CAISGASGGRKETQYF,TGTGCCATCAGTGGAGCTAGCGGGGGCCGGAAAGAGACCCAGTACTTC
TRBJ1-1,NA,TRBD1,TRBV18,CASSPFRTGPQGEAFF,TGTGCCAGCTCACCATTCCGGACAGGGCCACAGGGTGAAGCTTTCTTT
TRBJ1-4,NA,TRBD1,TRBV18,CASSPTGGITTNEKLFF,TGTGCCAGCTCACCTACAGGGGGCATCACAACTAATGAAAAACTGTTTTTT
TRBJ2-6,once,NA,TRBV4-1,CASSQGRAGANVLTF,TGCGCCAGCAGCCAAGGCCGGGCTGGGGCCAACGTCCTGACTTTC
TRBJ2-7,NA,NA,TRBV27,CASSLSRGGPYEQYF,TGTGCCAGCAGTTTAAGTAGGGGGGGCCCGTACGAGCAGTACTTC
TRBJ1-5,NA,NA,TRBV15,CATSSWPPYNQPQHF,TGTGCCACCAGCAGTTGGCCACCATACAATCAGCCCCAGCATTTT
TRBJ1-1,few,NA,TRBV30,CAWTGRVHAFF,TGTGCCTGGACCGGGAGGGTTCATGCTTTCTTT
TRBJ2-5,NA,TRBD1,TRBV4-1,CASSQLTTGRQETQYF,TGCGCCAGCAGCCAACTTACGACAGGGCGGCAAGAGACCCAGTACTTC
TRBJ1-2,NA,TRBD1,TRBV3-1/TRBV3-2,CASSLGQGYGYTF,TGTGCCAGCAGCCTAGGACAGGGCTATGGCTACACCTTC
TRBJ2-7,once,NA,TRBV5-1,CASSLRPSRGDEQYF,TGCGCCAGCAGCTTGCGCCCCTCCAGGGGAGACGAGCAGTACTTC